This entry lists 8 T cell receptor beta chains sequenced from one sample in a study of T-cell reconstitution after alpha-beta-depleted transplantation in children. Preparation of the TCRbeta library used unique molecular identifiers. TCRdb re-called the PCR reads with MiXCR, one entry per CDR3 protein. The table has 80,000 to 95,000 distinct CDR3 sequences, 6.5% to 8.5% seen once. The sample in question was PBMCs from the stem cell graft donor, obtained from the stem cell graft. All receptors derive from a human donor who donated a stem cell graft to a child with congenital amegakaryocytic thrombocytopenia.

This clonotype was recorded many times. Written as DNA, the CDR3 is TGCGCCAGCAGCAGCGAGGGGGCTCGTGGAATGTCCTACGAGCAGTACTTC. Its protein product is CASSSEGARGMSYEQYF. V is TRBV5-1 and J is TRBJ2-7; 7 bases align to TRBD1. Germline V gene lookup returns CDR1 SGHRS and CDR2 YFSETQ. The ends lost 4 bases at V and 1 base at J; junction bases unmatched: 14. The CDR3 is 17 amino acids.

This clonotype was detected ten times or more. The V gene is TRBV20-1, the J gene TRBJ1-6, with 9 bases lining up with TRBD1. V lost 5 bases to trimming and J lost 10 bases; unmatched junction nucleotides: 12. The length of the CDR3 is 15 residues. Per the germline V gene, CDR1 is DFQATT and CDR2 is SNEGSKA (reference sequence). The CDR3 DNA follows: TGCAGTGCTCCAAGCGGGACAGGGAATCGGTCACCCCTCCACTTT. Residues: CSAPSGTGNRSPLHF.

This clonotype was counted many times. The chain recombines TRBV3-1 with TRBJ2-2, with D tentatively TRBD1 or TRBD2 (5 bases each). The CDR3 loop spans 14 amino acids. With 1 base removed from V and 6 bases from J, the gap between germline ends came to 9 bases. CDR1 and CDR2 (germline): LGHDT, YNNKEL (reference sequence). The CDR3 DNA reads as TGTGCCAGCAGCCAAGGACGAGGGGCCGGGGAGCTGTTTTTT. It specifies CASSQGRGAGELFF.

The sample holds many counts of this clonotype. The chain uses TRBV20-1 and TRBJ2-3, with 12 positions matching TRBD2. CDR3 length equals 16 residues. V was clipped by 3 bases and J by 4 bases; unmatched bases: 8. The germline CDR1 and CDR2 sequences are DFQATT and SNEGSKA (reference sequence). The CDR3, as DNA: TGCAGTGCTAGCGATCTAGCGGGGGGGTTGGCAGATACGCAGTATTTT. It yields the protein CSASDLAGGLADTQYF.

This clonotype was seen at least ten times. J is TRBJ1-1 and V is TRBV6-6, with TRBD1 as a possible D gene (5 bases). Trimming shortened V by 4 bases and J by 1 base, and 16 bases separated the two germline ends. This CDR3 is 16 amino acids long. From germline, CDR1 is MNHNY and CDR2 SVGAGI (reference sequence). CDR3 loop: CASSFFQGDQNTEAFF. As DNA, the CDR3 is TGTGCCAGCAGTTTCTTCCAGGGAGACCAGAACACTGAAGCTTTCTTT.

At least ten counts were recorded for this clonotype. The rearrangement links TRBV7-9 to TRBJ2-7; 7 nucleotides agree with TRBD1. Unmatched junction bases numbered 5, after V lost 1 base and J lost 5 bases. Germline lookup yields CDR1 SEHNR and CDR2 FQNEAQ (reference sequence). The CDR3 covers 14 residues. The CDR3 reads CASSLEGAWNEQYF. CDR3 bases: TGTGCCAGCAGCTTAGAGGGGGCTTGGAACGAGCAGTACTTC. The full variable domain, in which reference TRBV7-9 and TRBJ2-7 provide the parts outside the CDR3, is DTGVSQNPRHKITKRGQNVTFRCDPISEHNRLYWYRQTLGQGPEFLTYFQNEAQLEKSRLLSDRFSAERPKGSFSTLEIQRTEQGDSAMYLCASSLEGAWNEQYFGPGTRLTVT.

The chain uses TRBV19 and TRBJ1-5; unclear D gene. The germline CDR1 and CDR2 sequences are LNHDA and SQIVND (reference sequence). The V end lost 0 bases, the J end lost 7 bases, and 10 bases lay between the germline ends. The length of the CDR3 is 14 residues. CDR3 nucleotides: TGTGCCAGTAGTATAGACAGGAAGAACCAGCCCCAGCATTTT. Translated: CASSIDRKNQPQHF.

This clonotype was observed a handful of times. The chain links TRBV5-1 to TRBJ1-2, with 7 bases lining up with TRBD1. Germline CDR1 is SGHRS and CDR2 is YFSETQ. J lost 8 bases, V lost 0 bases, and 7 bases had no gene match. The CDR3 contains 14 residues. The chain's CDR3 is CASSLGQGGSGYTF. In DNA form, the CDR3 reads TGCGCCAGCAGCTTGGGGCAGGGGGGCAGCGGCTACACCTTC. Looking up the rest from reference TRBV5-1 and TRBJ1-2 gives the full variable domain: KAGVTQTPRYLIKTRGQQVTLSCSPISGHRSVSWYQQTPGQGLQFLFEYFSETQRNKGNFPGRFSGRQFSNSRSEMNVSTLELGDSALYLCASSLGQGGSGYTFGSGTRLTVV.